This record looks at one T cell receptor beta chain sequence and its context. Its cognate antigen is unknown. This specimen comes from a study of T cell repertoires in cytomegalovirus infection. Overall study context: It was recently identified HLA-C-restricted and well-studied HLA-B-restricted CMV epitopes that the study used. Both a matching HLA type and CMV infection were indicated by public TCR beta signatures. Overall study findings and caveats: The cumulative frequency of public TCR beta families identified carriers of CMV plus the relevant HLA.

V lost 4 bases to trimming and J lost 1 base, with 21 bases between them. Germline V lookup: CDR1 SGHDT, CDR2 YYEEEE. The CDR3 length is 17 residues. TCRdb re-analysed the reads in MiXCR, keeping a single row per CDR3 protein. The sample has hundreds of thousands of distinct CDR3 sequences, roughly 43% seen once; the top ten hold about two fifths. The chain couples TRBV5-6 to TRBJ2-7; unclear D gene. The input for sequencing was cultured PBMCs, taken from culture after CMV antigen stimulation. The sequence was collected from a human donor in good health (CMV status not recorded). Some clones in this sample may be carry-over from other donors' samples. The CDR3 DNA is TGTGCCAGCAGCCGAGCTATCGACAAGGCATTATCCTACGAGCAGTACTTC. It translates to CASSRAIDKALSYEQYF. Drawing the rest from reference TRBV5-6 and TRBJ2-7, the complete variable domain is DAGVTQSPTHLIKTRGQQVTLRCSPKSGHDTVSWYQQALGQGPQFIFQYYEEEERQRGNFPDRFSGHQFPNYSSELNVNALLLGDSALYLCASSRAIDKALSYEQYFGPGTRLTVT.